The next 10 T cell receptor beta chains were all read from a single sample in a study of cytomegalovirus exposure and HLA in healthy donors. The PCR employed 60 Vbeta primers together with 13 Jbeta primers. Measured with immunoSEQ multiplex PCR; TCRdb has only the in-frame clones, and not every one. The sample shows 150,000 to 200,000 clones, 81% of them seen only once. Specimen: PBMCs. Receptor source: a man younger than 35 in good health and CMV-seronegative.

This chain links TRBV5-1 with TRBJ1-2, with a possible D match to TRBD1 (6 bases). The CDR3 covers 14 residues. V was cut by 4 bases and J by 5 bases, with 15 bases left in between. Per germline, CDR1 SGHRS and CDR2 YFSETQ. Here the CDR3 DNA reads TGCGCCAGCAGCCCAGGGGACACCACTTATGGCTACACCTTC. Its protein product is CASSPGDTTYGYTF.

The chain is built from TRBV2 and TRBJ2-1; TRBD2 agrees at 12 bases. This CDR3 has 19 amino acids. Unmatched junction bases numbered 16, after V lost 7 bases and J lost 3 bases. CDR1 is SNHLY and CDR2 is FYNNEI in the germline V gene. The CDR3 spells CASTPPLAGGPLFYNEQFF. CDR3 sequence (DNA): TGTGCCAGCACGCCACCTCTAGCGGGAGGGCCTCTCTTCTACAATGAGCAGTTCTTC.

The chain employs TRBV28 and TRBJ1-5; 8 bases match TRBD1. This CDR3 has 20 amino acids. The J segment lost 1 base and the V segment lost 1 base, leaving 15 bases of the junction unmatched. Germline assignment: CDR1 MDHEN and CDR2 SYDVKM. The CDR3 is CASSLFWGGQGKHSNQPQHF. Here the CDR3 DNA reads TGTGCCAGCAGTTTATTTTGGGGCGGACAGGGCAAGCACAGCAATCAGCCCCAGCATTTT.

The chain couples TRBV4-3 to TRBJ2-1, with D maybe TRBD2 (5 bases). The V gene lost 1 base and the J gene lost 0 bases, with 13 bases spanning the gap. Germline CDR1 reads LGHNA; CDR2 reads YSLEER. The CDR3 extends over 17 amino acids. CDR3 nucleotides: TGCGCCAGCAGCCAAGGGATAACGGGGAGCTCCTACAATGAGCAGTTCTTC. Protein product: CASSQGITGSSYNEQFF.

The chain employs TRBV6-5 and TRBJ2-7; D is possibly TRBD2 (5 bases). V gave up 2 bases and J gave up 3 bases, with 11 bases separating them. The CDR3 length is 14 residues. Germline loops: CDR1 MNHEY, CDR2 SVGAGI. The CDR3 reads CASSYGSLGYEQYF. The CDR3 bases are TGTGCCAGCAGTTACGGGAGTCTAGGCTACGAGCAGTACTTC.

The CDR3 region is CASSLVSGRSGEQFF. Here the CDR3 DNA reads TGCGCCAGCAGCTTGGTTAGCGGGAGGTCCGGTGAGCAGTTCTTC. The rearrangement joins TRBV5-1 to TRBJ2-1, with TRBD2 identical over 10 bases. V lost 0 bases, J lost 9 bases, and 6 bases stayed unmatched. The CDR3 extends over 15 amino acids. CDR1 is SGHRS and CDR2 is YFSETQ in the germline V gene.

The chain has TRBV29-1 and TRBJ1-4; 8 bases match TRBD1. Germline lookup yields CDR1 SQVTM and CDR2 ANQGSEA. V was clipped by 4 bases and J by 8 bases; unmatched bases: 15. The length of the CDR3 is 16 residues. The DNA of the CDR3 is TGCAGCGTTGGAGGGACAGGTAGTCCCTCCAGGGAAAAACTGTTTTTT. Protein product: CSVGGTGSPSREKLFF.

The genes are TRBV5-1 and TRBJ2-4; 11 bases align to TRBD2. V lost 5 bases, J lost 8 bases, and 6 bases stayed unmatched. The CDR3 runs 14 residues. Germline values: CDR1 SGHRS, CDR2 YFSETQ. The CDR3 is CASSQGTSGYIQYF. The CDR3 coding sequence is TGCGCCAGCAGTCAGGGGACTAGCGGATACATTCAGTACTTC.

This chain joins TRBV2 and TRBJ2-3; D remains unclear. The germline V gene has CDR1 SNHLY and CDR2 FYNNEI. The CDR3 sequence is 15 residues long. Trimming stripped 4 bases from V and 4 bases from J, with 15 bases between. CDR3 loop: CASSGGSSRADTQYF. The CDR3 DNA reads TGTGCCAGCAGTGGAGGTTCCTCCCGGGCAGATACGCAGTATTTT.

The CDR3 DNA is TGTGCCAGCCCCTACTCGGACAGGGCGCCCCACTATGGCTACACCTTC. This gives the protein CASPYSDRAPHYGYTF. The V and J genes are TRBV5-6 and TRBJ1-2, with 8 bases that match TRBD1. Unmatched junction bases numbered 14, after V lost 7 bases and J lost 3 bases. This CDR3 has 16 residues. Germline CDR1 is SGHDT and CDR2 is YYEEEE.